This paragraph covers one T cell receptor (beta chain) sequence. Its antigen is unknown. The CDR3 contains 15 residues. Trimming shortened V by 0 bases and J by 1 base, and 9 bases separated the two germline ends. Germline V gene sequence: CDR1 LNHNV, CDR2 YYDKDF (reference sequence). This record comes from a study of post-analysis software for immune sequencing data. Study-level information: As for disease course, relapsing-remitting, secondary progressive and progressive-relapsing multiple sclerosis were all included.

TCR beta cDNA libraries had unique molecular identifiers. Using its own MiXCR run on the PCR reads, TCRdb lists one record per CDR3 protein. The sample yields fewer than 600,000 distinct CDR3 sequences, approximately 46% seen once. Study-wide findings and caveats: Four to six TRBV segments, including TRBV5-6, TRBV5-1 and TRBV20-1, were more frequent in patients than controls.

The clonotype originates from a girl between 5 and 17 years old with multiple sclerosis. The rearrangement joins TRBV15 to TRBJ2-5; tentatively, D is TRBD2 (5 bases). The sequencing sample was made of blood. CDR3 DNA: TGTGCCACCAGCAGAGATCGGGATTCCCAAGAGACCCAGTACTTC. Its translation: CATSRDRDSQETQYF.